This T cell receptor beta chain derives from a study of radiation and T cells in renal cell carcinoma. Time point defined: blood 4 weeks post-SBRT, at nephrectomy. This sample's treatment: 15 Gy SBRT to primary tumor, nephrectomy 4 weeks later. Some clones are missing from TCRdb's copy, which holds only in-frame ones; the method was immunoSEQ multiplex PCR. This table holds around 100,000 clones, 65% to 90% found once. This CDR3 spans 15 amino acids. Germline assignment: CDR1 SGHNT and CDR2 YYREEE (reference sequence). The V end was cut by 0 bases, the J end by 3 bases, with 11 bases between. The chain has TRBV5-4 and TRBJ2-3, with TRBD1 as a possible D gene (6 bases). This specimen consisted of blood, obtained from a patient whose treatment included radiotherapy and nephrectomy. The clonotype originates from a man in his sixties with renal cell carcinoma. DNA of the CDR3: TGTGCCAGCAGCTTGGACACAACAGGGACAGATACGCAGTATTTT. Translated: CASSLDTTGTDTQYF.